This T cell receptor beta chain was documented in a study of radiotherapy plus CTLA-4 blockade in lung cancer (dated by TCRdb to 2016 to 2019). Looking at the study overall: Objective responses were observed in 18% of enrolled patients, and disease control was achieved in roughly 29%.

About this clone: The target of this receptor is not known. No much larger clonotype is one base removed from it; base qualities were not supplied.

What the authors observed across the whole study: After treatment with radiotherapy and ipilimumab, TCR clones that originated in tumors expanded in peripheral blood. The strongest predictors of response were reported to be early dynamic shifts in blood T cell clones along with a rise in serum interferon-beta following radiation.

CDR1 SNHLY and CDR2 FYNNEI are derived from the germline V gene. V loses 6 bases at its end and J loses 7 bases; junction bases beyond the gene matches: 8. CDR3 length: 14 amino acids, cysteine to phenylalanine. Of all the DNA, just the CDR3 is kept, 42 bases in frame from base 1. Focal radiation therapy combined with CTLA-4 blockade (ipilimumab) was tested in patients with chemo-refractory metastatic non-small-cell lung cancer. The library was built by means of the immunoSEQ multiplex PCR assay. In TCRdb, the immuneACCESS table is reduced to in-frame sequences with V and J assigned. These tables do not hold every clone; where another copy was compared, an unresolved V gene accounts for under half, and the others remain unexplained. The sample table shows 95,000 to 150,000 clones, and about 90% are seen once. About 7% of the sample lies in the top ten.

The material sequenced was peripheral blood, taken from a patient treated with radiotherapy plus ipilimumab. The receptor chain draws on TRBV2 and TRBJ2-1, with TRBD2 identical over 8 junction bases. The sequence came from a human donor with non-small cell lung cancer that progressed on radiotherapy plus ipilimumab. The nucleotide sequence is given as TGTGCCAGCAGCGTTCGGACTAGCTTGAATGAGCAGTTCTTC. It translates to CASSVRTSLNEQFF.